This T cell receptor (beta chain) was captured in a study of T cell responses to AZD1222 COVID-19 vaccine. The method was immunoSEQ multiplex PCR; TCRdb's version includes in-frame clones alone and lacks a portion of them. This repertoire shows 160,000 or so clones, 90% found once; its top ten account for 1.8%. This CDR3 is built from 15 residues. V was pared by 3 bases and J by 4 bases, with 17 bases between. CDR1 is SGHRS, CDR2 YFSETQ, per germline. About this clone: Its target is not known.

Study-wide points: Only a handful of AZD1222 recipients, six or seven in all, had baseline seropositivity.

This receptor was obtained from an adult in good health. This sequence joins TRBV5-1 and TRBJ2-7; no clear D gene. The sample consisted of peripheral blood, taken on day 0 of AZD1222 vaccination. Written as DNA, the CDR3 is TGCGCCAGCAGCTGGGTAACGGGTATTAGTTACGAGCAGTACTTC. It specifies CASSWVTGISYEQYF.